This TCR beta chain was sequenced in a study of control samples from healthy donors and cancer patients (dated by TCRdb to 2020 to 2021). The junction carries 4 bases between V and J, which are trimmed by 1 base and 1 base respectively. CDR1 and CDR2, per the germline V gene, are MNHEY and SVGEGT. The CDR3 contains 13 residues, cysteine and phenylalanine counted. Only the CDR3 portion is preserved as DNA: 39 bases, with reading frame beginning at the first base. This clone has just one count. No cognate antigen has been identified for it. No base quality information exists; no much larger clone differs at one position. The method behind the library was the immunoSEQ multiplex PCR assay. Held by TCRdb, this immuneACCESS table contains in-frame sequences only and omits some clones. Under half of the omission traces to an unresolved V gene where checked; the cause of the rest is unknown. The sample includes roughly 100,000 clones, with more than 85% observed a single time. Clones ranked in the top ten supply less than 8.5% of the sample.

The sample taken for sequencing was blood. The sequence links TRBV6-2 or TRBV6-3 to TRBJ1-1; the D gene is unclear. This sequence was found in a man younger than 45 in good health. The CDR3 is CASSYWSNTEAFF. Read as DNA, the sequence is TGTGCCAGCAGTTACTGGTCGAACACTGAAGCTTTCTTT.